Listed below are T cell receptor beta chains from one sample, sequenced in a study of shared clonotypes between healthy human individuals. TCRdb keeps only in-frame clones here, not all; method: immunoSEQ multiplex PCR. The table records 2 million to 3 million clones, roughly 93% of them present only once. The sequenced material came from naive CD4+ T cells from PBMCs. The receptors stem from a man between 18 and 35 years old in good health. Some clones in this sample may be carry-over from other donors' samples. Each CDR3 is given with its conserved first and last residue. The D gene is left open where the match is weak. The size field is filled for only some rows; it gives once, few, many or a size class.

D,length,V,J,size,DNA,CDR3
TRBD2,16,TRBV28,TRBJ2-7,-,TGTGCCAGCAGTTTACTTGGGACTAGCGGGAGCTACGAGCAGTACTTC,CASSLLGTSGSYEQYF
TRBD1,14,TRBV11-2,TRBJ1-1,-,TGTGCCAGCAGCTCACAGGGGGGGGACACTGAAGCTTTCTTT,CASSSQGGDTEAFF
TRBD1,14,TRBV7-9,TRBJ2-1,-,TGTGCCAGCAGCTCCGACAGGGTCTACAATGAGCAGTTCTTC,CASSSDRVYNEQFF
-,13,TRBV9,TRBJ1-5,-,TGTGCCAGCAGCTCAGAGGGTGGTCAGCCCCAGCATTTT,CASSSEGGQPQHF
-,15,TRBV19,TRBJ1-1,-,TGTGCCAGTAGTCCGAAGGTTGGGGCAGGGGTTGAAGCTTTCTTT,CASSPKVGAGVEAFF
TRBD2,15,TRBV6-5,TRBJ2-7,-,TGTGCCAGCAGCAGAAAGCTAGCGGCCCCCTACGAGCAGTACTTC,CASSRKLAAPYEQYF
TRBD1,18,TRBV10-3,TRBJ1-1,-,TGTGCCATCAGTGGGAGCCGGGACAGGGGGCCAGAGGACACTGAAGCTTTCTTT,CAISGSRDRGPEDTEAFF
-,14,TRBV9,TRBJ2-7,once,TGTGCCAGCTCTAGAGCGGTACCATCCTACGAGCAGTACTTC,CASSRAVPSYEQYF
-,19,TRBV27,TRBJ1-2,once,TGTGCCAGCAGTCCCCAAACAGGGACGCGAGCTCGGGTTCACTATGGCTACACCTTC,CASSPQTGTRARVHYGYTF
-,14,TRBV7-2,TRBJ2-7,-,TGTGCCAGCAGCTTAGTCCCTAGATCGGGCGAGCAGTACTTC,CASSLVPRSGEQYF
-,11,TRBV4-2,TRBJ2-7,-,TGTGCCAGCAGCAGATCGGGGGAGCAGTACTTC,CASSRSGEQYF
TRBD2,16,TRBV7-2,TRBJ2-3,-,TGTGCCAGCAGCTCGGTTAGCGGGAGTTACACAGATACGCAGTATTTT,CASSSVSGSYTDTQYF
TRBD2,14,TRBV19,TRBJ2-5,-,TGTGCCAGTAGTCAGCGGGGCCGACAAGAGACCCAGTACTTC,CASSQRGRQETQYF
TRBD1,14,TRBV28,TRBJ2-7,-,TGTGCCAGCAGGAGGGACAGGGGACCCTACGAGCAGTACTTC,CASRRDRGPYEQYF
-,14,TRBV5-1,TRBJ1-3,-,TGCGCCAGCAGCATCGGACACGTTGGAAACACCATATATTTT,CASSIGHVGNTIYF
TRBD1,15,TRBV7-9,TRBJ1-1,once,TGTGCCAGCACCTCCTGGGACAGCATGAACACTGAAGCTTTCTTT,CASTSWDSMNTEAFF
-,14,TRBV27,TRBJ2-1,once,TGTGCCAGCAGTTTACGGGGGCCCATAGATGAGCAGTTCTTC,CASSLRGPIDEQFF
-,14,TRBV27,TRBJ1-2,-,TGTGCCAGCAGTTTCAGTCAGCAAAACTATGGCTACACCTTC,CASSFSQQNYGYTF
TRBD1,15,TRBV19,TRBJ2-6,once,TGTGCCAGTAGTAAAGGGGGCCCTGGGGCCAACGTCCTGACTTTC,CASSKGGPGANVLTF
TRBD2,13,TRBV5-4,TRBJ2-5,once,TGTGCCAGCAGCCAGGCTAGCGGGCAGACCCAGTACTTC,CASSQASGQTQYF
-,11,TRBV29-1,TRBJ2-1,-,TGCAGCGTTGACGGTGCGATCGAGCAGTTCTTC,CSVDGAIEQFF
-,12,TRBV29-1,TRBJ2-5,-,TGCAGCGCCGCGTCGGGGCTAGGGACCCAGTACTTC,CSAASGLGTQYF
-,14,TRBV19,TRBJ2-6,-,TGTGCCAGTAGCTACCCTCGGGGGGCCAACGTCCTGACTTTC,CASSYPRGANVLTF
-,14,TRBV28,TRBJ2-6,-,TGTGCCAGCAGCGAGGTTATCCGGGCCAACGTCCTGACTTTC,CASSEVIRANVLTF
TRBD1,12,TRBV7-3,TRBJ2-2,-,TGTGCCAGCGGACAGGGAGCCGGGGAGCTGTTTTTT,CASGQGAGELFF
TRBD1,15,TRBV25-1,TRBJ2-1,-,TGTGCCAGCAGTGTACCAGGGGGCTCCTACAATGAGCAGTTCTTC,CASSVPGGSYNEQFF
-,12,TRBV6-1,TRBJ2-5,-,TGTGCCAGCACTCGGCTCCAAGAGACCCAGTACTTC,CASTRLQETQYF
-,15,TRBV19,TRBJ1-3,few,TGTGCCAGTAGATCGACAGGTGGATCTGGAAACACCATATATTTT,CASRSTGGSGNTIYF
TRBD2,17,TRBV5-1,TRBJ2-1,-,TGCGCCAGCAGCCCCCAGACTAGCGGGAGGGCATCGAATGAGCAGTTCTTC,CASSPQTSGRASNEQFF
TRBD1,15,TRBV4-1,TRBJ1-5,-,TGCGCCAGCAGCCAAGAATGGACAGGTGGTCGGCCCCAGCATTTT,CASSQEWTGGRPQHF
TRBD2,16,TRBV4-2,TRBJ2-2,once,TGTGCCAGCAGCCAAGGACTAGCGGGATGGACCGGGGAGCTGTTTTTT,CASSQGLAGWTGELFF
-,13,TRBV7-3,TRBJ1-1,-,TGTGCCAGCAGCTTATTTGGAAACACTGAAGCTTTCTTT,CASSLFGNTEAFF
-,15,TRBV6-5,TRBJ1-2,-,TGTGCCAGCAGTCCTTCCGGGGCTTATCTCTATGGCTACACCTTC,CASSPSGAYLYGYTF
-,16,TRBV7-9,TRBJ1-4,-,TGTGCCAGCAGCCCCGCTGGGAGGGCGACTAATGAAAAACTGTTTTTT,CASSPAGRATNEKLFF
TRBD2,16,TRBV28,TRBJ2-3,-,TGTGCCAGCAGTTCCCCCGGGACTAGGGGGACAGATACGCAGTATTTT,CASSSPGTRGTDTQYF
-,14,TRBV25-1,TRBJ1-2,-,TGTGCCAGCAGTGAATCAGTGGGGGCGCGGGGCTACACCTTC,CASSESVGARGYTF
TRBD1,15,TRBV28,TRBJ2-3,-,TGTGCCAGCAGGACCCCGGGACAGGGGACAGATACGCAGTATTTT,CASRTPGQGTDTQYF
TRBD1,14,TRBV19,TRBJ1-1,-,TGTGCCAGTACAAAAGGACAGGGGAACACTGAAGCTTTCTTT,CASTKGQGNTEAFF
TRBD2,15,TRBV5-4,TRBJ2-1,-,TGTGCCAGCAGCTTGGTAGCGGGAGGTTTGAATGAGCAGTTCTTC,CASSLVAGGLNEQFF
TRBD1,14,TRBV28,TRBJ1-2,-,TGTGCCAGCAGTTCGACCGGGACAGGGGATGGCTACACCTTC,CASSSTGTGDGYTF
-,14,TRBV5-1,TRBJ2-5,-,TGCGCCAGCAGGCGAGGGACATTGAAAGAGACCCAGTACTTC,CASRRGTLKETQYF
TRBD2,16,TRBV4-1,TRBJ2-5,once,TGCGCCAGCAGCCCCCTACTAGCGTTCCGGAGGGAGACCCAGTACTTC,CASSPLLAFRRETQYF
TRBD1,15,TRBV2,TRBJ2-5,-,TGTGCCAGCAGTGAATCCGGACAGGGTACAGAGACCCAGTACTTC,CASSESGQGTETQYF
TRBD2,16,TRBV14,TRBJ2-7,-,TGTGCCAGCAGCCAATTACTAGCGGGGAGCTCCTACGAGCAGTACTTC,CASSQLLAGSSYEQYF
-,12,TRBV30,TRBJ1-4,-,TGTGCCTGGAGTGGGGCGGATGAAAAACTGTTTTTT,CAWSGADEKLFF
-,13,TRBV6-5,TRBJ1-1,-,TGTGCCATTGCAGGGGCTATGAACACTGAAGCTTTCTTT,CAIAGAMNTEAFF
TRBD1,13,TRBV29-1,TRBJ2-5,-,TGCAGCGCAGGTAGGGGGCGAGAAGAGACCCAGTACTTC,CSAGRGREETQYF
-,12,TRBV29-1,TRBJ2-3,-,TGCAGCGAAACAAACTTGGGAGATACGCAGTATTTT,CSETNLGDTQYF
TRBD1,14,TRBV11-2,TRBJ2-3,-,TGTGCCAGCAGCCTTACAGGGGGCACAGATACGCAGTATTTT,CASSLTGGTDTQYF
TRBD1,15,TRBV15,TRBJ1-1,few,TGTGCCACCAGCAGCCCAAAACAGGGGCGCACTGAAGCTTTCTTT,CATSSPKQGRTEAFF
-,13,TRBV28,TRBJ2-2,-,TGTGCCAGCGAGGAGGGACGAACCGGGGAGCTGTTTTTT,CASEEGRTGELFF